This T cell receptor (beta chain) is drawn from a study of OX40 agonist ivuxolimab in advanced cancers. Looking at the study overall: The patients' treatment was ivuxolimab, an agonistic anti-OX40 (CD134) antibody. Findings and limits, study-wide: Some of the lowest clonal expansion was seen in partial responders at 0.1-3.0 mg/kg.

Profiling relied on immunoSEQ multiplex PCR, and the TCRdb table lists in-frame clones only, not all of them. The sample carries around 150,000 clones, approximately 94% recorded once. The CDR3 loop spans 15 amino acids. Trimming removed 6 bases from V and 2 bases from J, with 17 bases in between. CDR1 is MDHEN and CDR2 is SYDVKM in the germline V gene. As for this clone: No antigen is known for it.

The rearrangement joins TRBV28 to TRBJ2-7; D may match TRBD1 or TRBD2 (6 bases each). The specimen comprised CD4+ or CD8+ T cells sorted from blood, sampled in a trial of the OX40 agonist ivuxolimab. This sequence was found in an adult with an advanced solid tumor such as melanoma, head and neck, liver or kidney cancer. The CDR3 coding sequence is TGTGCCAGCAGCACAGGGAGGAGAACGCCCTACGAGCAGTACTTC. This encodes CASSTGRRTPYEQYF.